Presented here are 11 T cell receptor beta chains from one specimen sequenced in a study of blood T cell repertoires in COVID-19. Profiling relied on immunoSEQ multiplex PCR, and the TCRdb table lists in-frame clones only, not all of them. In the table there are roughly 250,000 clones, 85% to 90% of which are singletons. The sample taken for sequencing was peripheral blood. Receptor source: a woman between 40 and 55 years old with acute or convalescent COVID-19.

The rearrangement uses TRBV18 and TRBJ1-1, with D possibly being TRBD1 (6 bases). V dropped 5 bases and J dropped 10 bases, with 17 bases sitting between them. Germline values: CDR1 KGHSH, CDR2 LQKENI. This CDR3 is 13 amino acids long. The CDR3 loop reads CASSTYREGGAFF. In DNA form, the CDR3 reads TGTGCCAGCTCAACTTACAGGGAGGGGGGAGCTTTCTTT.

The chain has TRBV6-4 and TRBJ2-3; 13 bases agree with TRBD2. V trimming: 8 bases; J trimming: 2 bases; junction bases outside the gene matches: 7. The CDR3 runs 16 residues. From germline, CDR1 is MRHNA and CDR2 SNTAGT. The CDR3 here is CASSGLAGADTDTQYF. The CDR3 DNA reads as TGTGCCAGCTCAGGACTAGCGGGGGCCGACACAGATACGCAGTATTTT.

The chain carries TRBV2 and TRBJ2-3; 8 bases map to TRBD2. The CDR3 has 15 amino acids. V lost 6 bases to trimming and J lost 3 bases; unmatched junction nucleotides: 8. The germline V gene has CDR1 SNHLY and CDR2 FYNNEI. In DNA, the CDR3 is TGTGCCAGCAGACCGACGGGGGGGCCGACAGATACGCAGTATTTT. It translates to CASRPTGGPTDTQYF.

The V and J genes are TRBV2 and TRBJ1-4; TRBD1 is a possible D gene (6 bases). This CDR3 is built from 12 residues. Trimming removed 5 bases at V and 8 bases at J, with 9 bases between. CDR1 is SNHLY, CDR2 FYNNEI, per germline. CDR3 residues: CASSRTGEKLFF. The CDR3 nucleotides are TGTGCCAGCAGTAGAACAGGGGAAAAACTGTTTTTT.

This clone came up once. CDR3 in DNA: TGTGCCAGCAGCGGGTACTACAGGGGCCAGTATGGCTACACCTTC. Translating it yields CASSGYYRGQYGYTF. V usage is TRBV2 and J usage is TRBJ1-2, with 7 positions matching TRBD1. The junction had 12 bases not matched to a gene; V was cut back by 6 bases and J by 5 bases. The CDR3 is 15 amino acids. Germline V gene sequence: CDR1 SNHLY, CDR2 FYNNEI.

The chain carries TRBV6-1 and TRBJ1-1, with 7 nucleotides matching TRBD1. CDR1 is MNHNS and CDR2 is SASEGT in the germline V gene. V shed 3 bases and J 6 bases; nucleotides not matched to a gene: 10. There are 15 residues in the CDR3. CDR3 nucleotide sequence: TGTGCCAGCAGTGATTTCGACAGGGTAGTCCCTGAAGCTTTCTTT. Encoded protein: CASSDFDRVVPEAFF.

This sequence joins TRBV24-1 and TRBJ1-2; 7 nucleotides line up with TRBD1. The junction had 15 bases not matched to a gene; V was cut back by 8 bases and J by 4 bases. Germline CDR1 reads KGHDR; CDR2 reads SFDVKD. The CDR3 length is 16 residues. The CDR3 nucleotides read TGTGCCACCACCTCTCAGGGGGGCCTTCAGGTCTATGGCTACACCTTC. Translation gives CATTSQGGLQVYGYTF.

The chain has TRBV15 and TRBJ1-2, with 10 bases aligning to TRBD1. Germline V CDR1 and CDR2: LNHNV, YYDKDF (reference sequence). CDR3 size: 15 residues. V lost 0 bases and J lost 7; bases outside the gene matches: 5. The CDR3 DNA reads TGTGCCACCAGCAGAGATCAGGGACAGGGGCTTGGCTACACCTTC. As protein: CATSRDQGQGLGYTF.

The gene calls are TRBV19 and TRBJ1-1; a weak D match, TRBD1 (6 bases). This CDR3 is built from 19 residues. Germline values: CDR1 LNHDA, CDR2 SQIVND (reference sequence). V shed 0 bases and J shed 4 bases, with 24 bases lying between them. The CDR3 sequence: CASSIDLDRYRDRGTEAFF. The CDR3 nucleotides read TGTGCCAGTAGTATAGATCTTGACAGGTATCGAGATAGGGGCACTGAAGCTTTCTTT.

The chain carries TRBV28 and TRBJ1-2; 7 bases line up with TRBD1. The CDR3 length is 13 residues. The germline V gene encodes CDR1 MDHEN and CDR2 SYDVKM. V lost 6 bases to trimming and J lost 4 bases; unmatched junction nucleotides: 5. The CDR3 DNA reads as TGTGCCAGCAGGCAGGGGACAGTCTATGGCTACACCTTC. This translates into CASRQGTVYGYTF.

The chain recombines TRBV6-4 with TRBJ1-2, with TRBD1 matching over 7 bases. The CDR3 spans 14 residues. Germline loops: CDR1 MRHNA, CDR2 SNTAGT. V trimming: 5 bases; J trimming: 3 bases; junction bases outside the gene matches: 6. The CDR3 DNA reads TGTGCCAGCAGTAGGGGGCCCGGGGACTATGGCTACACCTTC. It encodes CASSRGPGDYGYTF.